This T cell receptor (beta chain) was obtained from a study of T cells in Graves' hyperthyroidism and ophthalmopathy. What was amplified from RNA transcripts were TCR beta CDR3 regions. Initially, a first-round RT-PCR of the TCR CDR3 employed the HTBI primer set. Using its own MiXCR run on the multiplex PCR reads, TCRdb lists one record per CDR3 protein. The table records 310,000 or so distinct CDR3 sequences, over 15% of them present only once. Exclusion followed for patients with uncontrolled infection, other autoimmune disease, pregnancy or lactation. This clonotype was observed at least ten times. The ends lost 7 bases at V and 4 bases at J; junction bases unmatched: 1. The germline CDR1 and CDR2 sequences are SGHAT and FQNNGV. The CDR3 covers 12 residues.

Specimen: blood. The TCR sequence derives from a woman aged 55-70 years with Graves' ophthalmopathy. The chain couples TRBV11-2 to TRBJ2-1; 7 bases align to TRBD2. The CDR3 DNA reads TGTGCCAGCACGCGGGGGTACAATGAGCAGTTCTTC. This encodes CASTRGYNEQFF. Drawing the rest from reference TRBV11-2 and TRBJ2-1, the complete variable domain is EAGVAQSPRYKIIEKRQSVAFWCNPISGHATLYWYQQILGQGPKLLIQFQNNGVVDDSQLPKDRFSAERLKGVDSTLKIQPAKLEDSAVYLCASTRGYNEQFFGPGTRLTVL.